A single sample is the source of the 4 T cell receptor beta chains below, sequenced in a study of cytomegalovirus exposure and HLA in healthy donors. Assay: immunoSEQ multiplex PCR; the TCRdb copy retains only in-frame clones and omits some. The sample comprises 110,000 to 150,000 clones, roughly 93% of which are singletons, and around 1.9% rests with the top ten. Sequencing was performed on PBMCs. The receptor set was obtained from a young man in good health and CMV-seropositive.

The rearrangement uses TRBV5-1 and TRBJ2-5, with TRBD2 as a possible D gene (5 bases). CDR1 SGHRS and CDR2 YFSETQ come from the germline V gene. Trimming left V 0 bases short and J 0 bases short, with 12 bases between. CDR3 length equals 16 residues. The CDR3 reads CASSLGVGGHQETQYF. Written as DNA, the CDR3 is TGCGCCAGCAGCTTGGGCGTCGGCGGGCACCAAGAGACCCAGTACTTC.

The genes are TRBV5-1 and TRBJ1-3; tentative D call: TRBD1 (6 bases). The CDR3 consists of 14 residues. The V end lost 3 bases, the J end lost 2 bases, and 9 bases lay between the germline ends. Germline-derived CDR1 and CDR2 are SGHRS and YFSETQ. CDR3 residues: CASSSTGTGNTIYF. The DNA of the CDR3 is TGCGCCAGCAGCTCGACAGGAACTGGAAACACCATATATTTT.

V gene TRBV19 combines with J gene TRBJ1-5; the D gene is possibly TRBD1 (5 bases). V was pared by 0 bases and J by 2 bases, with 14 bases between. The CDR3 is made up of 17 amino acids. Germline V CDR1 and CDR2: LNHDA, SQIVND (reference sequence). The chain's CDR3 is CASSIDSRGGGNQPQHF. The DNA of the CDR3 is TGTGCCAGTAGTATAGATTCAAGGGGAGGTGGCAATCAGCCCCAGCATTTT. The whole variable domain, filled in from reference TRBV19 and TRBJ1-5, reads DGGITQSPKYLFRKEGQNVTLSCEQNLNHDAMYWYRQDPGQGLRLIYYSQIVNDFQKGDIAEGYSVSREKKESFPLTVTSAQKNPTAFYLCASSIDSRGGGNQPQHFGDGTRLSIL.

The gene calls are TRBV30 and TRBJ2-7, with a possible D match to TRBD2 (6 bases). Trimming took 2 bases from V and 4 from J, leaving 15 bases between them. Per the germline V gene, CDR1 is GTSNPN and CDR2 is SVGIG (reference sequence). CDR3 length equals 14 residues. The CDR3 bases are TGTGCCTGGAGTCTGGCGGGGATTGGGTACGAGCAGTACTTC. Residues: CAWSLAGIGYEQYF.